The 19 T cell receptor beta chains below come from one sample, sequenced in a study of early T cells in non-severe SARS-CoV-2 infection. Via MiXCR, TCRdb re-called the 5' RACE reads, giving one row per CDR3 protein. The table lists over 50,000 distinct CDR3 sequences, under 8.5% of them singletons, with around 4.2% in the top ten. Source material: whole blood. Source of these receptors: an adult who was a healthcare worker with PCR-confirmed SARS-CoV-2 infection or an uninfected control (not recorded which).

CDR3 in amino acids: CASSASWTGDPFF. CDR3 in DNA: TGTGCCAGCAGCGCATCCTGGACAGGGGACCCGTTCTTC. The chain has TRBV9 and TRBJ2-1; 9 positions match TRBD1. The CDR3 is 13 amino acids. Germline CDR1 and CDR2: SGDLS and YYNGEE. Trimming took 3 bases from V and 15 from J; bases not matched to a gene: 10.

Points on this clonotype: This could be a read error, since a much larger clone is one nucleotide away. The CDR3 coding sequence is TGTGCCAGAAGCGGACCGGGACAGGGCTTCTACGAGCAGTACTTC. Its protein product is CARSGPGQGFYEQYF. This chain connects TRBV7-9 to TRBJ2-7, with 9 bases fitting TRBD1. Trimming removed 9 bases from V and 3 bases from J; junction bases left unmatched: 12. The CDR3 runs 15 residues. Germline CDR1 SEHNR, CDR2 FQNEAQ (reference sequence).

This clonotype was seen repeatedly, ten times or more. In DNA form, the CDR3 reads TGTGCCAGCAGCTCATCCGGCACAGATACGCAGTATTTT. This gives the protein CASSSSGTDTQYF. This chain joins TRBV7-9 and TRBJ2-3, with unresolved D. The CDR3 consists of 13 residues. Germline CDR1 and CDR2: SEHNR and FQNEAQ (reference sequence). Trimming took 4 bases from V and 1 from J, leaving 6 bases between them.

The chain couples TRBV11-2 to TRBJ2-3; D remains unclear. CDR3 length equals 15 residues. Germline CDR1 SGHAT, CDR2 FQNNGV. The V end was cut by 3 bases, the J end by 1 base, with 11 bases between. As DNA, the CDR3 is TGTGCCAGCAGCTTTACCGGTGGGGGCACAGATACGCAGTATTTT. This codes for CASSFTGGGTDTQYF.

Here the CDR3 reads CASSLRGIGRNDGYTF. DNA for the CDR3: TGTGCCAGCAGCTTAAGGGGAATTGGACGGAACGATGGCTACACCTTC. The genes are TRBV7-6 and TRBJ1-2; perhaps TRBD1 as D (5 bases). The CDR3 extends over 16 amino acids. Looked up from germline, CDR1 is SGHVS and CDR2 is FNYEAQ. With 2 bases removed from V and 6 bases from J, the gap between germline ends came to 19 bases.

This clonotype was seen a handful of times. The CDR3 sequence: CASSLVRLISNTEAFF. The CDR3, as DNA: TGTGCCAGCAGCTTAGTTAGATTAATTTCGAACACTGAAGCTTTCTTT. This chain links TRBV7-2 with TRBJ1-1; D call uncertain. In germline, CDR1 is SGHTA, CDR2 FQGNSA. Trimming took 1 base from V and 1 from J, leaving 13 bases between them. The CDR3 is 16 amino acids. Combining the CDR3 with reference TRBV7-2 and TRBJ1-1 gives the whole variable domain GAGVSQSPSNKVTEKGKDVELRCDPISGHTALYWYRQSLGQGLEFLIYFQGNSAPDKSGLPSDRFSAERTGGSVSTLTIQRTQQEDSAVYLCASSLVRLISNTEAFFGQGTRLTVV.

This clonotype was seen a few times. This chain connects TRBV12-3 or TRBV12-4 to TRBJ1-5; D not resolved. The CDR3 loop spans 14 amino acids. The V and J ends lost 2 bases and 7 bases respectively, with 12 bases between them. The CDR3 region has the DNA TGTGCCAGCAGTTTAAAGGGAGCGTGGCAGCCCCAGCATTTT. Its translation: CASSLKGAWQPQHF.

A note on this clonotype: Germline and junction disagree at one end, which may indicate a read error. The CDR3 DNA is TGTGCCAGCAGCATAGACAGGGGTATTGACGAGCAGTACTTC. This sequence encodes CASSIDRGIDEQYF. The rearrangement uses TRBV11-2 and TRBJ2-7; TRBD1 aligns across 8 bases. From germline, CDR1 is SGHAT and CDR2 FQNNGV. CDR3 size: 14 residues. The variable domain in full, completed from reference TRBV11-2 and TRBJ2-7, reads EAGVAQSPRYKIIEKRQSVAFWCNPISGHATLYWYQQILGQGPKLLIQFQNNGVVDDSQLPKDRFSAERLKGVDSTLKIQPAKLEDSAVYLCASSIDRGIDEQYFGPGTRLTVT.

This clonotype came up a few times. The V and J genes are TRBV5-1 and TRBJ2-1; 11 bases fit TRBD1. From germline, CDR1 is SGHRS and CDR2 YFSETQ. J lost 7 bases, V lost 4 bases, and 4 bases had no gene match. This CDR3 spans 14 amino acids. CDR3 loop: CASSRDRGVNEQFF. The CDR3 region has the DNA TGCGCCAGCAGCCGGGACAGGGGGGTGAATGAGCAGTTCTTC. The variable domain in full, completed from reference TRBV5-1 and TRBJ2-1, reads KAGVTQTPRYLIKTRGQQVTLSCSPISGHRSVSWYQQTPGQGLQFLFEYFSETQRNKGNFPGRFSGRQFSNSRSEMNVSTLELGDSALYLCASSRDRGVNEQFFGPGTRLTVL.

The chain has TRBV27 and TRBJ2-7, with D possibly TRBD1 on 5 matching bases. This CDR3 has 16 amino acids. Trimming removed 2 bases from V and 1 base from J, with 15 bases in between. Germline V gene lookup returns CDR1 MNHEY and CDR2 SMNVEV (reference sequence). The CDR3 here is CASSLNTYRKSYEQYF. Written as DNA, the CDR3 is TGTGCCAGCAGTTTAAATACGTACAGGAAATCCTACGAGCAGTACTTC.

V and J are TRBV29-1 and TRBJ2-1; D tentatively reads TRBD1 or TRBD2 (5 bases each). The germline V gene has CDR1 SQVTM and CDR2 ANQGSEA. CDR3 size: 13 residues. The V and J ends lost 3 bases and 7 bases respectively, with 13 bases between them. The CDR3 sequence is CSVEPWDENEQFF. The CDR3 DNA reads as TGCAGCGTTGAGCCCTGGGACGAAAATGAGCAGTTCTTC.

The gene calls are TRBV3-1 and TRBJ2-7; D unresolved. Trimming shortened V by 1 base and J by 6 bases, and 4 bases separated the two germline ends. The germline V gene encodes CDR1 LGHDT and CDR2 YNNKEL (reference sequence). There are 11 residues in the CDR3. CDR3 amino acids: CASSQVGEQYF. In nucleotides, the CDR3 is TGTGCCAGCAGCCAAGTAGGCGAGCAGTACTTC.

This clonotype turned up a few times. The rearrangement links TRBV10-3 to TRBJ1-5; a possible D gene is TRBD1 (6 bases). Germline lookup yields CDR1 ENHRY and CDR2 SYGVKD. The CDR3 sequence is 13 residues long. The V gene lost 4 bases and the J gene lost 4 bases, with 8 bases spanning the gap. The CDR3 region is CAISGTANQPQHF. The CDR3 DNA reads TGTGCCATCAGTGGGACAGCTAATCAGCCCCAGCATTTT.

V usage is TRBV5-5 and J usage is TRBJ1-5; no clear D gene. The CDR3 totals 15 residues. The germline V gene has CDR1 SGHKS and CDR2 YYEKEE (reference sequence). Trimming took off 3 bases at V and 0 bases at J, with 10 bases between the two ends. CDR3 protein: CASSSNRNSNQPQHF. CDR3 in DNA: TGTGCCAGCAGCTCGAACAGAAATAGCAATCAGCCCCAGCATTTT. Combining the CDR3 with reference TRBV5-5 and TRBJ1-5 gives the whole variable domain DAGVTQSPTHLIKTRGQQVTLRCSPISGHKSVSWYQQVLGQGPQFIFQYYEKEERGRGNFPDRFSARQFPNYSSELNVNALLLGDSALYLCASSSNRNSNQPQHFGDGTRLSIL.

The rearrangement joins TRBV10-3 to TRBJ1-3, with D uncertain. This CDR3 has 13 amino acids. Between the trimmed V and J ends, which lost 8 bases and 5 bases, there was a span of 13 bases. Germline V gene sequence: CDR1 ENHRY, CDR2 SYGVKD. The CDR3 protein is CAIGPGDRNTIYF. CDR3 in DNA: TGTGCCATCGGACCTGGGGATAGAAACACCATATATTTT.

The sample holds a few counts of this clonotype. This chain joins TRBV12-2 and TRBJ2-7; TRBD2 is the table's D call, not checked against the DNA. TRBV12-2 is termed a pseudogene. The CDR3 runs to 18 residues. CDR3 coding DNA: TGTGCAAGTCGGCAACTAGCGGAGTCGTCAAAAGAACTCTACGAGCAGTACTTC. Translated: CASRQLAESSKELYEQYF.

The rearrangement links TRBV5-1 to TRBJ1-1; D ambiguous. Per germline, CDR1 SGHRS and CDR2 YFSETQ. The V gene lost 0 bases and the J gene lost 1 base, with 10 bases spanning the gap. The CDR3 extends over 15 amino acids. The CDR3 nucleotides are TGCGCCAGCAGCTTGGAAACACCCAGGAACACTGAAGCTTTCTTT. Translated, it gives CASSLETPRNTEAFF.

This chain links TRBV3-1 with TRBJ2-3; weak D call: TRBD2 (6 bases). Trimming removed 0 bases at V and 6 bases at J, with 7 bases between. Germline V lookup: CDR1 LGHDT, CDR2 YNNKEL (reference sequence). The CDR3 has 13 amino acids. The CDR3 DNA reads TGTGCCAGCAGCCAAGATGCGGGGGATACGCAGTATTTT. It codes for CASSQDAGDTQYF.

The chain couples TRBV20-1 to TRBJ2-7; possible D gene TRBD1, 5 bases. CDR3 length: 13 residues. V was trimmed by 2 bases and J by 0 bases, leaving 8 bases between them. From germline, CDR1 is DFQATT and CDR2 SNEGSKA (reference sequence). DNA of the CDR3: TGCAGTGCTAGAAAACAGGACTCCTACGAGCAGTACTTC. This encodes CSARKQDSYEQYF.